The 16 T cell receptor beta chains in this list originate from one sample, sequenced in a study of CD8+CD57+ T cells in acquired aplastic anemia. Genomic DNA served as template for TCR beta VDJ and CDR3 profiling. TCRdb fed the reads into MiXCR, producing one record per CDR3 protein. The sample contains hundreds of thousands of distinct CDR3 sequences, around 32% of which appear only once. All sequencing subjects had displayed CD8+CD57+ cell expansion on flow cytometry. The sequencing sample was made of sorted CD4+, CD8+, or CD8+CD57+ T cells (not recorded which) from PBMCs. All receptors derive from a human donor with aplastic anemia.

The chain is built from TRBV14 and TRBJ2-3, with 8 bases identical to TRBD2. Losses at the gene ends were 0 bases for V and 11 bases for J; bases not matched to a gene: 16. The germline V gene encodes CDR1 SGHDN and CDR2 FVKESK. The CDR3 spans 17 residues. The chain's CDR3 is CASSQDVLAGHTGRQYF. DNA for the CDR3: TGTGCCAGCAGCCAAGACGTGCTAGCGGGCCACACGGGGAGGCAGTATTTT.

The chain recombines TRBV3-1 with TRBJ2-5, with 9 bases matching TRBD2. This CDR3 spans 16 amino acids. Germline V lookup: CDR1 LGHDT, CDR2 YNNKEL (reference sequence). J gave up 5 bases and V 1 base, and 8 bases lay outside the gene matches. CDR3 nucleotides: TGTGCCAGCAGCCAAGTCGGGCTAGCGGGACGGGAGACCCAGTACTTC. Its translation: CASSQVGLAGRETQYF.

About this clonotype itself: This may come from a read error, since a much larger clone is one base off. The J gene is TRBJ1-2, the V gene TRBV10-3, with D possibly being TRBD1 (5 bases). CDR3 length equals 13 residues. V was trimmed by 6 bases and J by 2 bases, leaving 10 bases between them. In germline, CDR1 is ENHRY, CDR2 SYGVKD. The CDR3 loop is CAIRPGRNYGYTF. CDR3 DNA: TGTGCCATCAGGCCGGGACGGAACTATGGCTACACCTTC.

This clonotype was seen repeatedly, ten times or more. This chain uses TRBV9 with TRBJ1-6, with TRBD1 identical over 8 bases. Germline-derived CDR1 and CDR2 are SGDLS and YYNGEE. This CDR3 comprises 15 residues. The J segment lost 7 bases and the V segment lost 0 bases, leaving 3 bases of the junction unmatched. The CDR3 sequence is CASSVDGQGNSPLHF. For the CDR3, the DNA is TGTGCCAGCAGCGTAGATGGACAGGGAAATTCACCCCTCCACTTT.

The chain is built from TRBV7-2 and TRBJ1-5, with a weak D call TRBD1 (5 bases). V was cut by 7 bases and J by 7 bases, with 14 bases left in between. From germline, CDR1 is SGHTA and CDR2 FQGNSA. The CDR3 is made up of 13 amino acids. CDR3 region: CASKPFGGQPQHF. The CDR3, as DNA: TGTGCCAGCAAGCCTTTCGGGGGGCAGCCCCAGCATTTT.

This clonotype has only a few counts. A read error may explain this, as a much larger clone is one base away. J is TRBJ2-2 and V is TRBV10-3, with 10 bases fitting TRBD2. Germline CDR1 is ENHRY and CDR2 is SYGVKD. The CDR3 is 14 residues long. CDR3 coding DNA: TGTGCCTCAACTAGCGGGGCGAACAGCGGGGAGCTGTTTTTT. As protein: CASTSGANSGELFF.

This clonotype was recorded a few times. This chain joins TRBV25-1 and TRBJ2-5; TRBD2 matches at 9 bases. The germline V gene encodes CDR1 MGHDK and CDR2 SYGVNS. V lost 6 bases and J lost 11; bases outside the gene matches: 16. This CDR3 contains 15 residues. Here the CDR3 DNA reads TGTGCCAGCAGCTTACAGCTAGCGGGGTCCGGTGAGCAGTACTTC. Translation gives CASSLQLAGSGEQYF.

The chain uses TRBV5-1 and TRBJ2-7, with 9 bases matching TRBD2. In germline, CDR1 is SGHRS, CDR2 YFSETQ. The CDR3 runs 15 residues. Germline trimming cut 4 bases from V and 3 bases from J; bases unmatched to any gene: 8. CDR3 region: CASSLNSGSYYEQYF. CDR3 DNA sequence: TGCGCCAGCAGCCTCAATAGCGGGAGTTACTACGAGCAGTACTTC. The full variable domain, with the rest looked up from reference TRBV5-1 and TRBJ2-7, is KAGVTQTPRYLIKTRGQQVTLSCSPISGHRSVSWYQQTPGQGLQFLFEYFSETQRNKGNFPGRFSGRQFSNSRSEMNVSTLELGDSALYLCASSLNSGSYYEQYFGPGTRLTVT.

This clonotype was counted many times. The V call is TRBV20-1, the J call TRBJ1-2, with D unresolved. Trimming removed 4 bases at V and 4 bases at J, with 7 bases between. Germline loops: CDR1 DFQATT, CDR2 SNEGSKA (reference sequence). This CDR3 has 11 amino acids. The CDR3 bases are TGCAGTGCTAAGTTTGCCTATGGCTACACCTTC. Its protein is CSAKFAYGYTF.

V gene TRBV5-4 combines with J gene TRBJ1-6; TRBD1 agrees at 7 bases. The CDR3 runs to 15 residues. Germline loops: CDR1 SGHNT, CDR2 YYREEE (reference sequence). Losses at the gene ends were 4 bases for V and 6 bases for J; bases not matched to a gene: 7. The CDR3 loop is CASSPPGQFNSPLHF. The DNA of the CDR3 is TGTGCCAGCAGCCCCCCGGGACAGTTTAATTCACCCCTCCACTTT.

The chain has TRBV7-8 and TRBJ2-1, with 9 bases that match TRBD1. The germline gives CDR1 SGHVS, CDR2 FQNEAQ. The CDR3 runs 14 residues. The J segment lost 9 bases and the V segment lost 3 bases, leaving 6 bases of the junction unmatched. In nucleotides, the CDR3 is TGTGCCAGCAGCTTGGGGACAGGGATTGGTGAGCAGTTCTTC. Its translation: CASSLGTGIGEQFF.

This clonotype was seen at least ten times. The V call is TRBV2, the J call TRBJ1-1, with 9 bases identical to TRBD1. The CDR3 covers 15 residues. The germline V gene encodes CDR1 SNHLY and CDR2 FYNNEI. V dropped 6 bases and J dropped 4; count of bases not matched to a gene: 9. CDR3 DNA: TGTGCCAGCAGCAGTCCCGGGACAGGGACCACTGAAGCTTTCTTT. This gives the protein CASSSPGTGTTEAFF.

The rearrangement joins TRBV10-3 to TRBJ1-5, with TRBD1 matching 8 bases. V shed 10 bases and J 5 bases; nucleotides not matched to a gene: 22. Germline CDR1 reads ENHRY; CDR2 reads SYGVKD. The CDR3 length is 18 residues. This CDR3 reads CASTRDQGAAGRDQPQHF. In nucleotides, the CDR3 is TGTGCCAGCACCCGAGATCAGGGGGCGGCGGGTCGGGATCAGCCCCAGCATTTT.

This chain uses TRBV7-9 with TRBJ1-2; tentatively, D is TRBD1 (6 bases). Germline V gene data show CDR1 as SEHNR and CDR2 as FQNEAQ (reference sequence). This CDR3 is built from 14 residues. The ends were cut back, 7 bases at V and 8 bases at J, with 20 bases in the middle. The CDR3 sequence: CASTLGAGFDGYTF. Written as DNA, the CDR3 is TGTGCCAGCACCCTGGGGGCAGGGTTTGACGGCTACACCTTC.

A single count supports this clonotype. The conserved phenylalanine or tryptophan normally closing the CDR3 is absent here, so this likely arose from a read error. The CDR3 DNA sequence: TGTGCCAGCAGTTACTCACTTACAGGAACACCCCTCCACCTT. As protein: CASSYSLTGTPLHL. V usage is TRBV6-2 or TRBV6-3 and J usage is TRBJ1-6; the D gene is possibly TRBD1 (5 bases). Trimming shortened V by 0 bases and J by 11 bases, and 11 bases separated the two germline ends. The CDR3 loop spans 14 amino acids. Germline V gene lookup returns CDR1 MNHEY and CDR2 SVGEGT.

V is TRBV4-3 and J is TRBJ2-7, with a tentative D call TRBD2 (5 bases). Germline CDR1 reads LGHNA; CDR2 reads YSLEER. Between the trimmed V and J ends, which lost 0 bases and 3 bases, there was a span of 12 bases. The CDR3 covers 15 residues. The CDR3 loop is CASSQEFRGYYEQYF. CDR3 nucleotide sequence: TGCGCCAGCAGCCAAGAGTTCCGGGGATACTACGAGCAGTACTTC.